The 2 T cell receptor beta chains given below trace back to one sample, sequenced in a study of monozygotic twins with inflammatory bowel disease. TCRdb reprocessed the 5' RACE reads and reports one entry per CDR3 protein, with no DNA. In all, the sample yields approximately 340,000 distinct CDR3 sequences. Sequenced sample: blood. Receptors originate from a human donor with ulcerative colitis or Crohn's disease, or a healthy co-twin of an affected twin (not recorded which).

The chain uses TRBV3-1 and TRBJ2-3; no DNA is available, so the TRBD1 call from TCRdb remains unchecked. CDR1 and CDR2 (germline): LGHDT, YNNKEL (reference sequence). The CDR3 sequence is 15 residues long. CDR3 region: CASSPGTASTDTQYF.

This rearrangement joins TRBV5-1 to TRBJ1-3. Germline loops: CDR1 SGHRS, CDR2 YFSETQ. The CDR3 length is 15 residues. CDR3 sequence reads: CASSQELGTGNTIYF.